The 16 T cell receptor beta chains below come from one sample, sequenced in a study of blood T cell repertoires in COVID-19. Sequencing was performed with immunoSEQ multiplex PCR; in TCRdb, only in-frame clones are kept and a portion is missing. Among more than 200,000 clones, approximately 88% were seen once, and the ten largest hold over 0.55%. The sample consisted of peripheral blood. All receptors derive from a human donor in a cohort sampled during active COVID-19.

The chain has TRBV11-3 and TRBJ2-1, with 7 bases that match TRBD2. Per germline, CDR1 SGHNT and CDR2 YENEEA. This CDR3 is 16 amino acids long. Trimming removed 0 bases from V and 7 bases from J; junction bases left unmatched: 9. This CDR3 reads CASSLESGGIKNEQFF. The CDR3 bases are TGTGCCAGCAGCTTAGAGTCGGGAGGTATTAAAAATGAGCAGTTCTTC. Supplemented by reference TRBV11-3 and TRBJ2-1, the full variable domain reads EAGVVQSPRYKIIEKKQPVAFWCNPISGHNTLYWYLQNLGQGPELLIRYENEEAVDDSQLPKDRFSAERLKGVDSTLKIQPAELGDSAVYLCASSLESGGIKNEQFFGPGTRLTVL.

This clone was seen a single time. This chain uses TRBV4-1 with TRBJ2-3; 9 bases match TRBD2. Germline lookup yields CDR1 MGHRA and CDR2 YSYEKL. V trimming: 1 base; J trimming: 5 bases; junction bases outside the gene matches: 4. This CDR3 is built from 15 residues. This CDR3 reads CASSQVAGVVDTQYF. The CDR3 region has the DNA TGCGCCAGCAGCCAAGTAGCGGGAGTAGTAGATACGCAGTATTTT.

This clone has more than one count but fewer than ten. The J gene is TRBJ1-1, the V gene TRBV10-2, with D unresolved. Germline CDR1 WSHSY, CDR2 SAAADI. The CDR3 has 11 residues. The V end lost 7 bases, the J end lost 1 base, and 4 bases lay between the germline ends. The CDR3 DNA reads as TGCGCCAGCACCTGGAACACTGAAGCTTTCTTT. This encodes CASTWNTEAFF.

The CDR3 loop reads CASRTVVWSNQPQHF. The CDR3, as DNA: TGTGCCAGCAGGACAGTCGTTTGGAGCAATCAGCCCCAGCATTTT. This chain connects TRBV6-4 to TRBJ1-5; perhaps TRBD1 as D (5 bases). Germline loops: CDR1 MRHNA, CDR2 SNTAGT. V was clipped by 6 bases and J by 1 base, with 13 bases between them. This CDR3 region has 15 residues.

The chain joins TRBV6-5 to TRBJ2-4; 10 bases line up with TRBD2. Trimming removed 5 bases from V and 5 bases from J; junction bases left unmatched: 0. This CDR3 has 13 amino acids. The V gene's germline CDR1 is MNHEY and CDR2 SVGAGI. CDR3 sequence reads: CASSLAGENIQYF. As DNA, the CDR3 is TGTGCCAGCAGTCTAGCGGGGGAAAACATTCAGTACTTC.

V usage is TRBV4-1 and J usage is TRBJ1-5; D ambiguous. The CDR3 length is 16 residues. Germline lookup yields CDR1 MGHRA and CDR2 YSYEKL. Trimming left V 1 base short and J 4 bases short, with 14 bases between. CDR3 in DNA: TGCGCCAGCAGCCAAGTCACAGCCGAACATAATCAGCCCCAGCATTTT. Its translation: CASSQVTAEHNQPQHF.

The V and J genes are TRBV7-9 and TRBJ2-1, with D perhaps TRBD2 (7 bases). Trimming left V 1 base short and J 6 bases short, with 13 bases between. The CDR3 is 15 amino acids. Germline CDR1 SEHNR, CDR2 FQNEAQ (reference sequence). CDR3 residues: CASSLERGGLNEQFF. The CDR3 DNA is TGTGCCAGCAGCTTAGAGAGGGGGGGACTCAATGAGCAGTTCTTC.

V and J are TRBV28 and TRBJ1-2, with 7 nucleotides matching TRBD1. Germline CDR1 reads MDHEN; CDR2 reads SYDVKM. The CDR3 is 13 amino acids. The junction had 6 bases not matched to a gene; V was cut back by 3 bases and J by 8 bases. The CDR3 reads CASSFGTARGYTF. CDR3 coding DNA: TGTGCCAGCAGTTTCGGGACAGCTCGAGGCTACACCTTC.

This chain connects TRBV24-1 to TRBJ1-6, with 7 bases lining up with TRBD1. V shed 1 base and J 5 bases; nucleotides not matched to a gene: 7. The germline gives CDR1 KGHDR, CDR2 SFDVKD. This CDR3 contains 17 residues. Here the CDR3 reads CATSDFRQGQHNSPLHF. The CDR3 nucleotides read TGTGCCACCAGTGATTTCCGACAGGGTCAACATAATTCACCCCTCCACTTT.

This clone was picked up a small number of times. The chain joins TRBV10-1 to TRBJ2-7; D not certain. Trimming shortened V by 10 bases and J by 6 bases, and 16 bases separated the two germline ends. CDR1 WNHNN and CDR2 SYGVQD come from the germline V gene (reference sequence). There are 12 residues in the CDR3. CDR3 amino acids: CATPGSSSEQYF. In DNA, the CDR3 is TGCGCCACCCCCGGGTCCAGCTCCGAGCAGTACTTC.

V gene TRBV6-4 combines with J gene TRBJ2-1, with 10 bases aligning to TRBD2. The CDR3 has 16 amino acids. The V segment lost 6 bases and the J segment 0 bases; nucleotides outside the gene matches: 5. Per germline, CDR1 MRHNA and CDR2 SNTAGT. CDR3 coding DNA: TGTGCCAGCAGCAGGACTAGCGGCATCTCCTACAATGAGCAGTTCTTC. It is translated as CASSRTSGISYNEQFF.

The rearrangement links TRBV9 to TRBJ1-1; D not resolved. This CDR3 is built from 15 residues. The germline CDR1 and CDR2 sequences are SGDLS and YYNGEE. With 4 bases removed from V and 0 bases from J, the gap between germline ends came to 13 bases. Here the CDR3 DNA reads TGTGCCAGCAGCCCACAAACGTACATGAACACTGAAGCTTTCTTT. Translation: CASSPQTYMNTEAFF.

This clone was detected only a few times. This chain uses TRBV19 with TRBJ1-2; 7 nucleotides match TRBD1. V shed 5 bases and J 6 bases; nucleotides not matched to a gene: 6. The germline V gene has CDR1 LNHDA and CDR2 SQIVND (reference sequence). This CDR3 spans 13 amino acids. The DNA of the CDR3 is TGTGCCAGTAGTTTCGACAGGGAGGATGGCTACACCTTC. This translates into CASSFDREDGYTF. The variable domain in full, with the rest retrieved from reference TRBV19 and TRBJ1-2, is DGGITQSPKYLFRKEGQNVTLSCEQNLNHDAMYWYRQDPGQGLRLIYYSQIVNDFQKGDIAEGYSVSREKKESFPLTVTSAQKNPTAFYLCASSFDREDGYTFGSGTRLTVV.

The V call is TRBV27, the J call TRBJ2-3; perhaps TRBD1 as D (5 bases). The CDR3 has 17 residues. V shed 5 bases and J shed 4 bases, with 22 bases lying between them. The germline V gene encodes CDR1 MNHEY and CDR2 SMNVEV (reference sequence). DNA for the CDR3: TGTGCCAGCAGTCACGACCCAGGGCCCCAAAAACCAGATACGCAGTATTTT. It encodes CASSHDPGPQKPDTQYF.

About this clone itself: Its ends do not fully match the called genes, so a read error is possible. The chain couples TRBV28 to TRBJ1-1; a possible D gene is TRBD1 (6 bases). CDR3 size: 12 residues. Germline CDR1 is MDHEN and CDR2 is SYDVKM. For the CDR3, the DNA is TGTGCCAGCAGTTTACAGGGGCCCCGATCGGTCTTT. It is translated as CASSLQGPRSVF. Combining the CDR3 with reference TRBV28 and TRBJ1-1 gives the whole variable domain DVKVTQSSRYLVKRTGEKVFLECVQDMDHENMFWYRQDPGLGLRLIYFSYDVKMKEKGDIPEGYSVSREKKERFSLILESASTNQTSMYLCASSLQGPRSVFGQGTRLTVV.

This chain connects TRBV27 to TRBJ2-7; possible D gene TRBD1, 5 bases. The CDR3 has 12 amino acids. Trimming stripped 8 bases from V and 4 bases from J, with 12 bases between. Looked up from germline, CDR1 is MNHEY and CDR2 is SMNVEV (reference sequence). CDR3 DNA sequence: TGTGCCAGCTGCAGGGATAAATACGAGCAGTACTTC. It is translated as CASCRDKYEQYF.